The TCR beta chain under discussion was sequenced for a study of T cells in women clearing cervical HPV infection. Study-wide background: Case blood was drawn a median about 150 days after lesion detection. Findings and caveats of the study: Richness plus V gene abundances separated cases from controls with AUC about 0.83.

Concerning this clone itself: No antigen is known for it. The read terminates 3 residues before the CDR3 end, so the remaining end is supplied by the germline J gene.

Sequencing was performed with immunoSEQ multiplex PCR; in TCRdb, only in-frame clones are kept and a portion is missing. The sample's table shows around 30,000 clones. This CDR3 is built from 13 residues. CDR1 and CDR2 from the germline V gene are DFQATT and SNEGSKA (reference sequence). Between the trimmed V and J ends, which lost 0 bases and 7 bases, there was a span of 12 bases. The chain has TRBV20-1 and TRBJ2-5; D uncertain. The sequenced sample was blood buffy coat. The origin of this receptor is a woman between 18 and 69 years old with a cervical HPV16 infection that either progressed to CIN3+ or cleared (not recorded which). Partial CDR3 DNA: TGCAGTGCTAGAGATCCAAATAGCCGGACC. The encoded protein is CSARDPNSRT. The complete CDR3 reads CSARDPNSRTQYF.